This T cell receptor beta chain was found in a study of radiotherapy plus CTLA-4 blockade in lung cancer. Findings and limits, study-wide: Radiotherapy was combined with ipilimumab, and tumor-derived TCR clones then expanded in blood.

Details on this clone: What it recognizes is unknown.

Each patient with chemo-refractory metastatic non-small-cell lung cancer was treated with focal radiation plus CTLA-4 blockade using ipilimumab. CDR3 length equals 14 residues. CDR1 and CDR2 (germline): LNHDA, SQIVND (reference sequence). Trimming at V came to 6 bases and at J to 5 bases, leaving 8 bases not matched to a gene. Clones were sequenced by immunoSEQ multiplex PCR, and TCRdb holds only the in-frame ones, with some missing. Seen here are 90,000 to 100,000 clones, about 70% observed once, and the top ten hold approximately 3%. V is TRBV19 and J is TRBJ2-3; 7 bases line up with TRBD1. Sequencing used peripheral blood, obtained from a patient treated with radiotherapy plus ipilimumab. This TCR derives from a human donor with non-small cell lung cancer who had a partial response to radiotherapy plus ipilimumab. Some clones in this sample may be carry-over from other donors' samples. As DNA, the CDR3 is TGTGCCAGTAGAAAGGGACAGAGTCGAGATACGCAGTATTTT. Its translation is CASRKGQSRDTQYF.